Listed below are T cell receptor beta chains from one sample, sequenced in a study of identical twins. TCRdb fed the 5' RACE reads into MiXCR, producing one record per CDR3 protein. The sample gives a few hundred thousand distinct CDR3 sequences, around 20% of which show up once; approximately 12% is in the top ten. The sequencing sample was made of naive T cells sorted from blood. The receptors come from a man in his fifties or sixties in good health. The CDR3 runs from the conserved cysteine through the conserved F or W. The order of the fields is clone size, V gene, J gene, D gene, CDR3 DNA, CDR3 protein. A D gene is named only where the DNA matches it firmly. Size is stated for part of the rows, as once, few or many counts, or as a class when the clone is expanded.

clone_size: few
v_call: TRBV5-1
j_call: TRBJ2-2
d_call: .
cdr3_nt: TGCGCCAGCAGCTTGGATAGCAGTCTCACCGGGGAGCTGTTTTTT
cdr3_aa: CASSLDSSLTGELFF

clone_size: few
v_call: TRBV7-3
j_call: TRBJ1-1
d_call: .
cdr3_nt: TGTGCCAGCACCGACCCGAGGGGACAAACCACGAACACTGAAGCTTTCTTT
cdr3_aa: CASTDPRGQTTNTEAFF

clone_size: few
v_call: TRBV6-5
j_call: TRBJ2-5
d_call: TRBD2
cdr3_nt: TGTGCCAGCAGCTTATACGTAGGACTAGCGGGAGACGGAGAGACCCAGTACTTC
cdr3_aa: CASSLYVGLAGDGETQYF

clone_size: .
v_call: TRBV27
j_call: TRBJ2-7
d_call: .
cdr3_nt: TGTGCCAGCGCGGAGGGGACTCCCTACGAGCAGTACTTC
cdr3_aa: CASAEGTPYEQYF

clone_size: .
v_call: TRBV10-3
j_call: TRBJ1-5
d_call: TRBD1
cdr3_nt: TGTGCCATCAGTGAAGGGACAGGACTCTATAGCAATCAGCCCCAGCATTTT
cdr3_aa: CAISEGTGLYSNQPQHF

clone_size: many
v_call: TRBV20-1
j_call: TRBJ2-4
d_call: .
cdr3_nt: TGCAGTGCTAGAGATGAGCAGAGACTGATAGCCAAAAACATTCAGTACTTC
cdr3_aa: CSARDEQRLIAKNIQYF

clone_size: many
v_call: TRBV4-2
j_call: TRBJ2-1
d_call: TRBD2
cdr3_nt: TGTGCCAGCAGCCAAGCCTCCGCTAGCGGGGGTTACAATGAGCAGTTCTTC
cdr3_aa: CASSQASASGGYNEQFF

clone_size: .
v_call: TRBV27
j_call: TRBJ2-7
d_call: TRBD2
cdr3_nt: TGTGCCAGCAGTTTTGGTAGCGGGAGCGCTCCCTACGAGCAGTACTTC
cdr3_aa: CASSFGSGSAPYEQYF

clone_size: few
v_call: TRBV20-1
j_call: TRBJ2-5
d_call: .
cdr3_nt: TGCAGTGTCCCGGGCCACGAGTACTTC
cdr3_aa: CSVPGHEYF

clone_size: .
v_call: TRBV5-1
j_call: TRBJ1-1
d_call: .
cdr3_nt: TGCGCCAGCAGCCTGTTAATGGTTAGCACTGAAGCTTTCTTT
cdr3_aa: CASSLLMVSTEAFF

clone_size: few
v_call: TRBV11-2
j_call: TRBJ2-3
d_call: TRBD1
cdr3_nt: TGTGCCAGCAGCTTTCGGGGGACAGGGTTTGCTGCTGGGCCAGATACGCAGTATTTT
cdr3_aa: CASSFRGTGFAAGPDTQYF

clone_size: .
v_call: TRBV10-3
j_call: TRBJ2-3
d_call: TRBD2
cdr3_nt: TGTGCCATCAGTGATTTTCGGACTAGAAGTCCGACAGATACGCAGTATTTT
cdr3_aa: CAISDFRTRSPTDTQYF

clone_size: .
v_call: TRBV29-1
j_call: TRBJ2-2
d_call: TRBD2
cdr3_nt: TGCAGCGTAGAGGGACTAGCGGGGGAGAACACCGGGGAGCTGTTTTTT
cdr3_aa: CSVEGLAGENTGELFF

clone_size: .
v_call: TRBV12-3/TRBV12-4
j_call: TRBJ2-7
d_call: TRBD1
cdr3_nt: TGTGCCAGCAGTTACCGGGACAGGGGGCCGCAGCAGTACTTC
cdr3_aa: CASSYRDRGPQQYF

clone_size: .
v_call: TRBV27
j_call: TRBJ1-2
d_call: .
cdr3_nt: TGTGCCAGCAGTCCTGCTGGAGCTCGAGGAGGCTACACCTTC
cdr3_aa: CASSPAGARGGYTF

clone_size: many
v_call: TRBV4-3
j_call: TRBJ2-2
d_call: .
cdr3_nt: TGCGCCAGCAGCCAAGATGTAGCTATCCTGGGCTACGGGGAGCTGTTTTTT
cdr3_aa: CASSQDVAILGYGELFF

clone_size: many
v_call: TRBV4-1
j_call: TRBJ2-1
d_call: TRBD2
cdr3_nt: TGCGCCAGCAGCCAACCCGGGACTAGCGCGCACAATGAGCAGTTCTTC
cdr3_aa: CASSQPGTSAHNEQFF

clone_size: .
v_call: TRBV27
j_call: TRBJ2-7
d_call: TRBD1
cdr3_nt: TGTGCCAGCAGTTTATTCGGGACAGGGAGCTCCTACGAGCAGTACTTC
cdr3_aa: CASSLFGTGSSYEQYF

clone_size: many
v_call: TRBV7-2
j_call: TRBJ2-7
d_call: .
cdr3_nt: TGTGCCAGCAGCTTAACCGGAATCTCCTACGAGCAGTACTTC
cdr3_aa: CASSLTGISYEQYF

clone_size: .
v_call: TRBV20-1
j_call: TRBJ1-4
d_call: .
cdr3_nt: TGCAGTGCTAGAGCCCTTGGCGGGAGAGCTAATGAAAAACTGTTTTTT
cdr3_aa: CSARALGGRANEKLFF

clone_size: many
v_call: TRBV6-2/TRBV6-3
j_call: TRBJ1-1
d_call: .
cdr3_nt: TGTGCCAGCAGTTTTGGCAGGAGGAACACTGAAGCTTTCTTT
cdr3_aa: CASSFGRRNTEAFF

clone_size: many
v_call: TRBV20-1
j_call: TRBJ2-3
d_call: TRBD1
cdr3_nt: TGCAGTGGATTTACAGGGGCGCCCGGTACGCAGTATTTT
cdr3_aa: CSGFTGAPGTQYF

clone_size: many
v_call: TRBV28
j_call: TRBJ2-5
d_call: TRBD2
cdr3_nt: TGTGCCAGCAGTTTTGGACTAGTCTTTGTGGAGACCCAGTACTTC
cdr3_aa: CASSFGLVFVETQYF

clone_size: few
v_call: TRBV15
j_call: TRBJ1-4
d_call: .
cdr3_nt: TGTGCCACCAGCAGAGGACCGCATGAAAAACTGTTTTTT
cdr3_aa: CATSRGPHEKLFF

clone_size: many
v_call: TRBV6-1
j_call: TRBJ2-3
d_call: TRBD1
cdr3_nt: TGTGCCAGTTCCGGGACAGGATTCGGTACGCAGTATTTT
cdr3_aa: CASSGTGFGTQYF

clone_size: many
v_call: TRBV5-1
j_call: TRBJ2-7
d_call: .
cdr3_nt: TGCGCCAGCAGCTTCGCCGGGACTTCTTTTGAGCAGTACTTC
cdr3_aa: CASSFAGTSFEQYF

clone_size: .
v_call: TRBV7-9
j_call: TRBJ2-3
d_call: .
cdr3_nt: TGTGCCAGCAGCTCACTCTCAACAGGCGATACGCAGTATTTT
cdr3_aa: CASSSLSTGDTQYF

clone_size: many
v_call: TRBV27
j_call: TRBJ2-7
d_call: TRBD1
cdr3_nt: TGTGCCAGCAGTTTAGTAGGACAGGGTTCATCGGACGAGCAGTACTTC
cdr3_aa: CASSLVGQGSSDEQYF

clone_size: .
v_call: TRBV7-6
j_call: TRBJ2-3
d_call: TRBD2
cdr3_nt: TGTGCCAGCAGCTTGGCTAGCGGGAGTTTGTATACGCAGTATTTT
cdr3_aa: CASSLASGSLYTQYF

clone_size: .
v_call: TRBV20-1
j_call: TRBJ2-2
d_call: .
cdr3_nt: TGCAGTGCTAGGTCGATGTCAAGTGGATACACCGGGGAGCTGTTTTTT
cdr3_aa: CSARSMSSGYTGELFF

clone_size: .
v_call: TRBV7-9
j_call: TRBJ2-7
d_call: TRBD2
cdr3_nt: TGTGCCAGCAGCTTCACTAGCGGGAGGATAGGAGACGAGCAGTACTTC
cdr3_aa: CASSFTSGRIGDEQYF

clone_size: .
v_call: TRBV5-1
j_call: TRBJ2-7
d_call: TRBD1
cdr3_nt: TGCGCCAGCAGCTTGGCACAGGGGAACATCTACGAGCAGTACTTC
cdr3_aa: CASSLAQGNIYEQYF

clone_size: few
v_call: TRBV2
j_call: TRBJ1-1
d_call: TRBD1
cdr3_nt: TGTGCCAGCAGTGAACTTCCGGGACAGGGATCTGAAGCTTTCTTT
cdr3_aa: CASSELPGQGSEAFF

clone_size: .
v_call: TRBV18
j_call: TRBJ2-3
d_call: .
cdr3_nt: TGTGCCAGCTCACCACCGGACAGCGAAGATACGCAGTATTTT
cdr3_aa: CASSPPDSEDTQYF

clone_size: few
v_call: TRBV29-1
j_call: TRBJ1-3
d_call: .
cdr3_nt: TGCAGCGTTAGACTGAACTCTGGAAACACCATATATTTT
cdr3_aa: CSVRLNSGNTIYF

clone_size: .
v_call: TRBV7-9
j_call: TRBJ1-5
d_call: TRBD1
cdr3_nt: TGTGCCAGCAGCTTAACAGGGGCGGTTGATCAGCCCCAGCATTTT
cdr3_aa: CASSLTGAVDQPQHF

clone_size: few
v_call: TRBV6-5
j_call: TRBJ2-7
d_call: .
cdr3_nt: TGTGCCAGCGGAGACCGTTACGAGCAGTACTTC
cdr3_aa: CASGDRYEQYF

clone_size: many
v_call: TRBV7-9
j_call: TRBJ2-1
d_call: .
cdr3_nt: TGTGCCAGCAGCTCCCAGGGAGTGCTCTACAATGAGCAGTTCTTC
cdr3_aa: CASSSQGVLYNEQFF

clone_size: .
v_call: TRBV4-3
j_call: TRBJ2-5
d_call: .
cdr3_nt: TGCGCCAGCAGCCAAGTCCTTGCTGCGGGGGAGACCCAGTACTTC
cdr3_aa: CASSQVLAAGETQYF

clone_size: few
v_call: TRBV5-1
j_call: TRBJ1-2
d_call: .
cdr3_nt: TGCGCCAGCAGCTTGGGGGGTTCGGAAGGAGCTAACTATGGCTACACCTTC
cdr3_aa: CASSLGGSEGANYGYTF

clone_size: .
v_call: TRBV10-2
j_call: TRBJ2-3
d_call: TRBD2
cdr3_nt: TGCGCCAGCATGGTCGGGGGGACAGATACGCAGTATTTT
cdr3_aa: CASMVGGTDTQYF

clone_size: few
v_call: TRBV12-3/TRBV12-4
j_call: TRBJ2-7
d_call: .
cdr3_nt: TGTGCCAGCAGACCCCACTCGGCCGCGGGCGAGCAGTACTTC
cdr3_aa: CASRPHSAAGEQYF

clone_size: few
v_call: TRBV20-1
j_call: TRBJ2-5
d_call: .
cdr3_nt: TGCAGTGCCTGGAGGGAGACCCAGTACTTC
cdr3_aa: CSAWRETQYF